The clone carrying this T cell receptor beta chain was counted once. Generated by immunoSEQ multiplex PCR, the TCRdb table keeps only in-frame clones and is missing some. The sample includes over 35,000 clones, 91% of them seen just once. The data were obtained in a study of T cell changes during pregnancy in multiple sclerosis. Germline V lookup: CDR1 LNHDA, CDR2 SQIVND (reference sequence). The CDR3 spans 15 residues. V lost 5 bases, J lost 3 bases, and 14 bases lay in between. The specimen comprised CD4+ T cells from peripheral blood mononuclear cells, sampled in the third trimester of pregnancy. The sequence came from a female donor in good health, enrolled as a control in a pregnancy study. V gene TRBV19 combines with J gene TRBJ1-5; D gene ambiguous. CDR3 in amino acids: CASSQQSNHNQPQHF. CDR3 coding DNA: TGTGCCAGTAGTCAACAGTCTAACCACAATCAGCCCCAGCATTTT.